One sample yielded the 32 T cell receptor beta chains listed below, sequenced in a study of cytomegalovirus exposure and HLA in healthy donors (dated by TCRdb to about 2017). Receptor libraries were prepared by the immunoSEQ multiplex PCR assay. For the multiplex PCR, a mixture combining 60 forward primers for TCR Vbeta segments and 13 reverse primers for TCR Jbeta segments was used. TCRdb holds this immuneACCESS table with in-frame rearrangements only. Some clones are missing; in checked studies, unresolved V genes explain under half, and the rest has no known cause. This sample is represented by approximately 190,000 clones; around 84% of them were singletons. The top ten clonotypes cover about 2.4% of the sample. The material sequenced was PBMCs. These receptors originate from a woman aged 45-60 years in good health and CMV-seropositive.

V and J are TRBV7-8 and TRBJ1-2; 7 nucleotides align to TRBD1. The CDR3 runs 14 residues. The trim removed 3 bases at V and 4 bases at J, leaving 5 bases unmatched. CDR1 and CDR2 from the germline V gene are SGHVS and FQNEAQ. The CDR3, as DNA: TGTGCCAGCAGCTTGGACAGGCCTATCTATGGCTACACCTTC. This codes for CASSLDRPIYGYTF.

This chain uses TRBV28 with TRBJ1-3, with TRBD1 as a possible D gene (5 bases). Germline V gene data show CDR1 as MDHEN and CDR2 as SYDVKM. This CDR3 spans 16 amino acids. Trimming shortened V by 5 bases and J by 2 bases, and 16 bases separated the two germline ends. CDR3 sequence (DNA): TGTGCCAGCAGTGAGGCCTCAGGGTCTACTGGAAACACCATATATTTT. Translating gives CASSEASGSTGNTIYF.

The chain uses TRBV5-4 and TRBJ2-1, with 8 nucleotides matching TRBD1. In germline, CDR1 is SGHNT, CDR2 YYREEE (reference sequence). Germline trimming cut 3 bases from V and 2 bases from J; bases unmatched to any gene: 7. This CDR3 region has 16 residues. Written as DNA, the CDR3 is TGTGCCAGCAGCTCCGGACAGGGTTCAACCTACAATGAGCAGTTCTTC. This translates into CASSSGQGSTYNEQFF.

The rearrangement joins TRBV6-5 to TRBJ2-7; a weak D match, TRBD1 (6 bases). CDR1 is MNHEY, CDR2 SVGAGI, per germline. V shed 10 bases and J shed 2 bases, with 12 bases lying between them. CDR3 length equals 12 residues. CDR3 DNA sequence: TGTGCCATCGCTCGGGACACCTACGAGCAGTACTTC. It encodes CAIARDTYEQYF.

The CDR3 nucleotides read TGTGCCAGCAGCCCAACCGGGACAGGGGGTTATGAAGCTTTCTTT. Translating gives CASSPTGTGGYEAFF. The chain recombines TRBV6-6 with TRBJ1-1; TRBD1 matches at 11 bases. J was trimmed by 7 bases and V by 6 bases; bases with no gene match: 10. Per germline, CDR1 MNHNY and CDR2 SVGAGI (reference sequence). The CDR3 contains 15 residues.

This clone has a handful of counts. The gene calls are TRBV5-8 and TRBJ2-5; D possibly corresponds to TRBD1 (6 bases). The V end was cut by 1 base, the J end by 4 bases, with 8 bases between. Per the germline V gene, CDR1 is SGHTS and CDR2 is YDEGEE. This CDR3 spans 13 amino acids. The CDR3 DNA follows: TGTGCCAGCAGCTTGATCAGGGGAGAGACCCAGTACTTC. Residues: CASSLIRGETQYF.

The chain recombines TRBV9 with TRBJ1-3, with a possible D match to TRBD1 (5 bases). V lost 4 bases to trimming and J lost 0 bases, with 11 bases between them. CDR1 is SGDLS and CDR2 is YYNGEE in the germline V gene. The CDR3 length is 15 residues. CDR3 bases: TGTGCCAGCAGCATGGTGGGGCTCTCTGGAAACACCATATATTTT. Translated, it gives CASSMVGLSGNTIYF.

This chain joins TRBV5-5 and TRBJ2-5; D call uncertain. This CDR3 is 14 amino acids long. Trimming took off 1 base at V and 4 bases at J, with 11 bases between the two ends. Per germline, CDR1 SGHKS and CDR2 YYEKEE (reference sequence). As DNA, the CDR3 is TGTGCCAGCAGCTTGCCTAGAGGCGGAGAGACCCAGTACTTC. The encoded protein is CASSLPRGGETQYF. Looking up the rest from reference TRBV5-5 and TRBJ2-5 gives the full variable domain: DAGVTQSPTHLIKTRGQQVTLRCSPISGHKSVSWYQQVLGQGPQFIFQYYEKEERGRGNFPDRFSARQFPNYSSELNVNALLLGDSALYLCASSLPRGGETQYFGPGTRLLVL.

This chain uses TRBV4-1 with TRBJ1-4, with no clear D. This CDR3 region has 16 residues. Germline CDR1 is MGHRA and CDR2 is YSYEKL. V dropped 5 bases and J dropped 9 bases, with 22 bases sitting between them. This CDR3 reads CASSGSREGLGQKLFF. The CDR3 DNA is TGCGCCAGCAGCGGCAGCCGGGAGGGTCTCGGTCAAAAACTGTTTTTT.

As DNA, the CDR3 is TGTGCCACCCTCCCGGGACACTCCTCCTACAATGAGCAGTTCTTC. Residues: CATLPGHSSYNEQFF. The V gene is TRBV6-1, the J gene TRBJ2-1; TRBD1 might be the D (6 bases). CDR1 MNHNS and CDR2 SASEGT come from the germline V gene. The CDR3 length is 15 residues. Trimming pared 10 bases from V and 0 bases from J, leaving 16 bases between.

Here the CDR3 reads CASRGGAFFPSSGGPSTDTQYF. DNA of the CDR3: TGCGCCAGCAGGGGGGGGGCGTTTTTCCCGTCTAGCGGGGGTCCTAGCACAGATACGCAGTATTTT. The rearrangement links TRBV4-3 to TRBJ2-3; 10 nucleotides align to TRBD2. This CDR3 has 22 amino acids. Germline values: CDR1 LGHNA, CDR2 YSLEER. With 6 bases clipped from V and 0 bases from J, the junction kept 24 bases outside the gene matches.

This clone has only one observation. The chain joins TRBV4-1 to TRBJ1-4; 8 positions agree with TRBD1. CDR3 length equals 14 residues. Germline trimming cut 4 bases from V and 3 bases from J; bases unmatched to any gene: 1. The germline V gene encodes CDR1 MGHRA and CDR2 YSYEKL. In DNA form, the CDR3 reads TGCGCCAGCAGCCCGGACAGGGCTAATGAAAAACTGTTTTTT. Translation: CASSPDRANEKLFF.

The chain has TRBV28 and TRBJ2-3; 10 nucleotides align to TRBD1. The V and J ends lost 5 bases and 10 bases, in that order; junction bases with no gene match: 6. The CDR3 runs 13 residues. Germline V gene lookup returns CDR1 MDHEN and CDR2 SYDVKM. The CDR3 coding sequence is TGTGCCAGCAGTCGGGACAGGGGATCCGCGCAGTATTTT. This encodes CASSRDRGSAQYF.

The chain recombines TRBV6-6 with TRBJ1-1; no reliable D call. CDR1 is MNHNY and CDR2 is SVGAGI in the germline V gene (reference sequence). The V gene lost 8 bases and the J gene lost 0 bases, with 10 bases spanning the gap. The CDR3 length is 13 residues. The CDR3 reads CASLASLNTEAFF. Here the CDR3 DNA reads TGTGCCAGCTTAGCCTCTTTGAACACTGAAGCTTTCTTT.

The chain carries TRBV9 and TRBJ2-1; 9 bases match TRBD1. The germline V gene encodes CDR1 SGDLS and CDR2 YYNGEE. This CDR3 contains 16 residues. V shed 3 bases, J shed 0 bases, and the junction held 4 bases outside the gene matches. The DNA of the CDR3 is TGTGCCAGCAGCGAACGGGACAGGGACTCCTACAATGAGCAGTTCTTC. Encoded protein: CASSERDRDSYNEQFF.

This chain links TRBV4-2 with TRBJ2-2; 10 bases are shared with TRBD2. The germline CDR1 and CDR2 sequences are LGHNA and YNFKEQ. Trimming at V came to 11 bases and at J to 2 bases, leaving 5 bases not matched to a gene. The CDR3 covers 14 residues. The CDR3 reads CAGSGGVNTGELFF. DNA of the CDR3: TGTGCCGGAAGCGGGGGGGTCAACACCGGGGAGCTGTTTTTT.

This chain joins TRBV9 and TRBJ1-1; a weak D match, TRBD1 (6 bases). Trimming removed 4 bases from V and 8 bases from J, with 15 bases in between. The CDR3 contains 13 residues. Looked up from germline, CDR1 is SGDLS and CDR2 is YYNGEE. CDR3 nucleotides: TGTGCCAGCAGCCCCTACGGGACACGGGAAGCTTTCTTT. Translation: CASSPYGTREAFF.

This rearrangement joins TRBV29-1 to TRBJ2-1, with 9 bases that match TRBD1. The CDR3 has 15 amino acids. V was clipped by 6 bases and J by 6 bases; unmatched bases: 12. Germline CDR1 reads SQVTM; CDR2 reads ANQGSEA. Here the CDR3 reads CSVFVPGQGSNEQFF. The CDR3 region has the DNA TGCAGCGTCTTCGTACCGGGACAGGGTTCCAATGAGCAGTTCTTC.

The CDR3 spells CASSGTPLAFEETQYF. DNA for the CDR3: TGTGCCAGCAGTGGCACACCACTAGCATTTGAAGAGACCCAGTACTTC. The V and J genes are TRBV2 and TRBJ2-5, with D perhaps matching TRBD2 (6 bases). The CDR3 is made up of 16 amino acids. V lost 4 bases to trimming and J lost 3 bases, with 18 bases between them. Germline-derived CDR1 and CDR2 are SNHLY and FYNNEI.

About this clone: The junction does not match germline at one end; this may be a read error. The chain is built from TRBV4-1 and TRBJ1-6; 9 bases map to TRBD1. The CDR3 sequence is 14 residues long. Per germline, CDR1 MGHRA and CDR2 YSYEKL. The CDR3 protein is CASESGTGNSPLHF. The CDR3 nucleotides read TGTGCCAGCGAAAGCGGGACAGGGAATTCACCCCTCCACTTT.

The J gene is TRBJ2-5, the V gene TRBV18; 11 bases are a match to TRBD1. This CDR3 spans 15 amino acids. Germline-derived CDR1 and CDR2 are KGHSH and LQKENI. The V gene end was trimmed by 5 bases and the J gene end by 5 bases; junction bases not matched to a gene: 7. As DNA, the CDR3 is TGTGCCAGCTCAACGGACAGGGGGCTAGGGGAGACCCAGTACTTC. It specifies CASSTDRGLGETQYF.

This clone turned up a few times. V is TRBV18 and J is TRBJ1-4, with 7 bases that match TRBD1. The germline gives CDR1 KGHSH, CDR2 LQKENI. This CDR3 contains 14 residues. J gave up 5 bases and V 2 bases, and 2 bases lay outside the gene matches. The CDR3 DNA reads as TGTGCCAGCTCACCAGGGACAGCAAATGAAAAACTGTTTTTT. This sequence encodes CASSPGTANEKLFF.

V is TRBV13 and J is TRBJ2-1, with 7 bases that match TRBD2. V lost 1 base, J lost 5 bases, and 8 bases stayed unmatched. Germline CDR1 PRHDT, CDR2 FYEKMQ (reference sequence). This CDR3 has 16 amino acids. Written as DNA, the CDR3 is TGTGCCAGCAGCTTAGTATGGGGGGGGTTCAACAATGAGCAGTTCTTC. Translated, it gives CASSLVWGGFNNEQFF.

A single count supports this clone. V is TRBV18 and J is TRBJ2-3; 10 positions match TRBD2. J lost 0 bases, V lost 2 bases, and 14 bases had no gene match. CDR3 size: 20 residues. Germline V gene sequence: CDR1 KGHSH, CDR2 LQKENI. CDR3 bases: TGTGCCAGCTCACCATTTCCGCCTAGCGGGGGTTCCTCTAGCACAGATACGCAGTATTTT. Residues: CASSPFPPSGGSSSTDTQYF.

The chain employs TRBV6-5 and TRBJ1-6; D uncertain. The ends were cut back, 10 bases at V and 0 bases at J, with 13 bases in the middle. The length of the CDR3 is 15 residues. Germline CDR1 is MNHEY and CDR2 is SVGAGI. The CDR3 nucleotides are TGTGCCACCGAAAGTCGGAGCTCCTATAATTCACCCCTCCACTTT. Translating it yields CATESRSSYNSPLHF.

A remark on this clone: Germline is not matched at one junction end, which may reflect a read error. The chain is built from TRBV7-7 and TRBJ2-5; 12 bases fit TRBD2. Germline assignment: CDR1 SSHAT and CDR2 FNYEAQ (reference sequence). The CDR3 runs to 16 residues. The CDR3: CASSLGWTSGAETQYF. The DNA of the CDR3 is TGTGCTAGCAGCTTAGGATGGACTAGCGGGGCGGAGACCCAGTACTTC.

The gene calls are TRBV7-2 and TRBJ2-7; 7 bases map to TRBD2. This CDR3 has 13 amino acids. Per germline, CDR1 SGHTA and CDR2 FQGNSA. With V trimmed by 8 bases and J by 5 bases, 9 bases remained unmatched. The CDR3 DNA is TGTGCCAGCGGGGGGGGGTTCACCGACGAGCAGTACTTC. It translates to CASGGGFTDEQYF.

The DNA for the CDR3 is TGTGCCAGCAGGCTACACAGGGATCAGCCCCAGCATTTT. Translated, it gives CASRLHRDQPQHF. The gene calls are TRBV6-6 and TRBJ1-5; the D gene is possibly TRBD1 (6 bases). V was shortened by 6 bases and J by 5 bases, with 11 bases between the two germline ends. This CDR3 comprises 13 residues. The germline V gene has CDR1 MNHNY and CDR2 SVGAGI (reference sequence).

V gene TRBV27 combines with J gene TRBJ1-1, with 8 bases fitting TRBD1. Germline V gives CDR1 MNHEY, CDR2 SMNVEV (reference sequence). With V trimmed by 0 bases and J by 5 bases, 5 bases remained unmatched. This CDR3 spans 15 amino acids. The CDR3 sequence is CASSLSSQGATEAFF. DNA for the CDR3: TGTGCCAGCAGTTTATCTTCCCAGGGGGCTACTGAAGCTTTCTTT.

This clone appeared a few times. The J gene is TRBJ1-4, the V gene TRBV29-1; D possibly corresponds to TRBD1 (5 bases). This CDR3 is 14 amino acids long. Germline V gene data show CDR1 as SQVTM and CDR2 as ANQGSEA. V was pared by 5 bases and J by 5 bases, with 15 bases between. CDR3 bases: TGCAGCGTTAAACTTGGGGCGATGAATGAAAAACTGTTTTTT. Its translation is CSVKLGAMNEKLFF.

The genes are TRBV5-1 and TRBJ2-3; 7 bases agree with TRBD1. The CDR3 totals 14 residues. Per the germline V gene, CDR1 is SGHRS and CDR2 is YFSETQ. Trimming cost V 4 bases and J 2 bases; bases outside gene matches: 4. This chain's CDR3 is CASSPGQNTDTQYF. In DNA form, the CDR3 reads TGCGCCAGCAGCCCGGGACAGAACACAGATACGCAGTATTTT. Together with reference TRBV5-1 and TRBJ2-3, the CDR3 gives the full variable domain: KAGVTQTPRYLIKTRGQQVTLSCSPISGHRSVSWYQQTPGQGLQFLFEYFSETQRNKGNFPGRFSGRQFSNSRSEMNVSTLELGDSALYLCASSPGQNTDTQYFGPGTRLTVL.

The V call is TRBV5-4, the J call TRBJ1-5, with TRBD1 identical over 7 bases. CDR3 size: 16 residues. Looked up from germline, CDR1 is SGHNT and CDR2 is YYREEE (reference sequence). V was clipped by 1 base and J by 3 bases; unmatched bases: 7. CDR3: CASSLQLGGFNQPQHF. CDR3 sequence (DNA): TGTGCCAGCAGCTTGCAATTAGGGGGCTTCAATCAGCCCCAGCATTTT.